These 17 T cell receptor beta chains share one sample of origin, sequenced in a study of blood T cells in healthy people across ages. Primed by a sample-barcoded 5' primer and a J-beta primer mix, a second PCR proceeded for about 7 to 12 cycles. Via MiXCR, TCRdb re-called the 5' RACE reads, giving one row per CDR3 protein. The sample includes about 1.1 million distinct CDR3 sequences, roughly two fifths seen only once; the top ten take around 12%. The sequenced material came from blood. Receptor source: a man between 18 and 35 years old in good health.

The chain carries TRBV15 and TRBJ2-7, with 8 positions matching TRBD1. V was clipped by 2 bases and J by 10 bases; unmatched bases: 10. Germline V gene lookup returns CDR1 LNHNV and CDR2 YYDKDF (reference sequence). The length of the CDR3 is 14 residues. The CDR3 bases are TGTGCCACCAGCAGACAAATGAACAGGGGGAATCAGTACTTC. Translation gives CATSRQMNRGNQYF. The entire variable domain, with the rest obtained from reference TRBV15 and TRBJ2-7, is as follows: DAMVIQNPRYQVTQFGKPVTLSCSQTLNHNVMYWYQQKSSQAPKLLFHYYDKDFNNEADTPDNFQSRRPNTSFCFLDIRSPGLGDTAMYLCATSRQMNRGNQYFGPGTRLTVT.

This chain connects TRBV14 to TRBJ2-2; no clear D gene. The CDR3 runs 15 residues. V lost 3 bases to trimming and J lost 3 bases, with 11 bases between them. From germline, CDR1 is SGHDN and CDR2 FVKESK. The CDR3 is CASSQENTYTGELFF. The CDR3 DNA is TGTGCCAGCAGCCAGGAGAACACCTACACCGGGGAGCTGTTTTTT.

The chain carries TRBV6-5 and TRBJ2-1; the match to TRBD2 covers 14 bases. The trim removed 5 bases at V and 13 bases at J, leaving 13 bases unmatched. From germline, CDR1 is MNHEY and CDR2 SVGAGI. The CDR3 loop spans 16 amino acids. Written as DNA, the CDR3 is TGTGCCAGCAGTCCTACCGGACTAGCGGGGGGTACGGCTCAGTTCTTC. Encoded protein: CASSPTGLAGGTAQFF.

The V and J genes are TRBV5-1 and TRBJ1-2; unclear D gene. The CDR3 runs 14 residues. V shed 4 bases and J shed 5 bases, with 15 bases lying between them. Germline CDR1 SGHRS, CDR2 YFSETQ. CDR3 protein: CASSPGLEGYGYTF. CDR3 sequence (DNA): TGCGCCAGCAGCCCTGGACTCGAGGGTTATGGCTACACCTTC.

The rearrangement joins TRBV20-1 to TRBJ2-7; 10 bases map to TRBD2. J was trimmed by 0 bases and V by 3 bases; bases with no gene match: 2. Germline V CDR1 and CDR2: DFQATT, SNEGSKA (reference sequence). The CDR3 covers 14 residues. CDR3 DNA: TGCAGTGCTAGGGGACTAGCGAGCTCCTACGAGCAGTACTTC. Amino acids: CSARGLASSYEQYF.

This clonotype was detected a few times. J is TRBJ1-6 and V is TRBV20-1, with TRBD1 identical over 7 bases. Germline-derived CDR1 and CDR2 are DFQATT and SNEGSKA (reference sequence). Unmatched junction bases numbered 7, after V lost 6 bases and J lost 5 bases. CDR3 length: 14 residues. Here the CDR3 DNA reads TGCAGTGCCCCTCCGGGACAGCATAATTCACCCCTCCACTTT. It is translated as CSAPPGQHNSPLHF.

This clonotype was counted only a few times. One end of the junction varies from germline; a read error may be responsible. The chain is built from TRBV2 and TRBJ1-5; possibly TRBD1 for D (6 bases). This CDR3 region has 14 residues. Germline V CDR1 and CDR2: SNHLY, FYNNEI. The CDR3 nucleotides read TGTGCCAGCAATCCAGATCAGGGGAATCCGCCCCAGCATTTT. It encodes CASNPDQGNPPQHF.

This clonotype was seen only once. The J gene is TRBJ1-3, the V gene TRBV20-1, with D hard to call. The germline gives CDR1 DFQATT, CDR2 SNEGSKA (reference sequence). V was pared by 1 base and J by 0 bases, with 7 bases between. The CDR3 sequence is 14 residues long. In DNA form, the CDR3 reads TGCAGTGCTAGAGTTGGCAGCTCTGGAAACACCATATATTTT. Translated, it gives CSARVGSSGNTIYF.

This clonotype came up once. This chain links TRBV11-2 with TRBJ2-5, with a weak D call TRBD2 (5 bases). The ends were cut back, 0 bases at V and 11 bases at J, with 19 bases in the middle. Per the germline V gene, CDR1 is SGHAT and CDR2 is FQNNGV. The CDR3 extends over 15 amino acids. The CDR3, as DNA: TGTGCCAGCAGCTTAGATTGGACTCCACGCAATGAGCAGTACTTC. Protein sequence: CASSLDWTPRNEQYF.

This clonotype was seen a handful of times. The chain joins TRBV12-3 or TRBV12-4 to TRBJ1-4; D gene uncertain. The CDR3 has 11 amino acids. V dropped 6 bases and J dropped 5 bases, with 4 bases sitting between them. CDR3: CASRENEKLFF. The DNA for the CDR3 is TGTGCCAGCAGGGAAAATGAAAAACTGTTTTTT.

In its sample, this clonotype was seen a few times. This chain connects TRBV12-3 or TRBV12-4 to TRBJ1-1; D gene unclear. The CDR3 spans 13 residues. The germline V and J ends were trimmed by 1 base and 6 bases, with 9 bases remaining between them. CDR3 loop: CASSLGGISEAFF. The CDR3 nucleotides are TGTGCCAGCAGTTTAGGCGGAATCTCTGAAGCTTTCTTT.

The chain uses TRBV9 and TRBJ2-7; 8 positions match TRBD1. V lost 1 base, J lost 3 bases, and 9 bases stayed unmatched. Germline V gene lookup returns CDR1 SGDLS and CDR2 YYNGEE. The CDR3 consists of 16 residues. The CDR3 region has the DNA TGTGCCAGCAGCGTATCAACCAGGACAGGGCTCTACGAGCAGTACTTC. Its protein product is CASSVSTRTGLYEQYF.

This clonotype was found a few times. The chain joins TRBV12-3 or TRBV12-4 to TRBJ2-7; maybe TRBD1 (6 bases). This CDR3 has 15 residues. V lost 0 bases and J 2 bases, leaving 11 bases between the germline ends. CDR3 sequence (DNA): TGTGCCAGCAGTTTAGCGTTAGGGGGTACCTACGAGCAGTACTTC. Protein sequence: CASSLALGGTYEQYF.

V and J are TRBV12-3 or TRBV12-4 and TRBJ2-4, with D possibly TRBD1 on 6 matching bases. This CDR3 contains 13 residues. V was shortened by 8 bases and J by 1 base, with 9 bases between the two germline ends. CDR3 region: CASGQGAKNIQYF. The CDR3 DNA follows: TGTGCCAGCGGGCAGGGGGCCAAAAACATTCAGTACTTC.

This clonotype was detected a few times. The chain has TRBV20-1 and TRBJ2-2; D is unclear. Per the germline V gene, CDR1 is DFQATT and CDR2 is SNEGSKA (reference sequence). The V end lost 0 bases, the J end lost 3 bases, and 11 bases lay between the germline ends. The length of the CDR3 is 15 residues. The CDR3 DNA reads as TGCAGTGCTAGAGATAAGGCAGACTACACCGGGGAGCTGTTTTTT. Its protein product is CSARDKADYTGELFF.

The chain carries TRBV12-3 or TRBV12-4 and TRBJ1-1; no clear D gene. The CDR3 totals 14 residues. V was trimmed by 5 bases and J by 5 bases, leaving 15 bases between them. The CDR3 DNA reads TGTGCCAGCAGTAGGAATCTGCCTGGGACTGAAGCTTTCTTT. Translation gives CASSRNLPGTEAFF.

This clonotype was seen more than once but under ten times. V and J are TRBV9 and TRBJ2-3; 8 nucleotides align to TRBD1. This CDR3 is 17 amino acids long. V lost 0 bases, J lost 0 bases, and 6 bases stayed unmatched. CDR1 is SGDLS and CDR2 is YYNGEE in the germline V gene. CDR3 nucleotide sequence: TGTGCCAGCAGCGTAGATCGGACAGGGCCTAGCACAGATACGCAGTATTTT. Its protein product is CASSVDRTGPSTDTQYF. The full variable domain, rest sourced from reference TRBV9 and TRBJ2-3, is DSGVTQTPKHLITATGQRVTLRCSPRSGDLSVYWYQQSLDQGLQFLIQYYNGEERAKGNILERFSAQQFPDLHSELNLSSLELGDSALYFCASSVDRTGPSTDTQYFGPGTRLTVL.